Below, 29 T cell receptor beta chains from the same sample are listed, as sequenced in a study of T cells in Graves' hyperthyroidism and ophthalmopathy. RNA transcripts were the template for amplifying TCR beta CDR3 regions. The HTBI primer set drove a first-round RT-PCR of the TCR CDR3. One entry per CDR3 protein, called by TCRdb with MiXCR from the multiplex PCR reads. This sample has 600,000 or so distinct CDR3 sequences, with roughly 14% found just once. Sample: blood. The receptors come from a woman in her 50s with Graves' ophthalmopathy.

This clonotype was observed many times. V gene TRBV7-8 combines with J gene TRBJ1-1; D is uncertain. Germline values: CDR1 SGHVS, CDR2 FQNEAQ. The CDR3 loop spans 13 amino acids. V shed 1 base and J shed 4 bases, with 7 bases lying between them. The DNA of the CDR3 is TGTGCCAGCAGCTTAGGGTCATCCACTGAAGCTTTCTTT. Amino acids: CASSLGSSTEAFF.

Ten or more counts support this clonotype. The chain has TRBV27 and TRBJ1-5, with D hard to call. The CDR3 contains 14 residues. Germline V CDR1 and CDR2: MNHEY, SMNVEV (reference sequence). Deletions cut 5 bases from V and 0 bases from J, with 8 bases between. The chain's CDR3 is CASSESDSNQPQHF. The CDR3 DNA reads TGTGCCAGCAGTGAAAGTGATAGCAATCAGCCCCAGCATTTT.

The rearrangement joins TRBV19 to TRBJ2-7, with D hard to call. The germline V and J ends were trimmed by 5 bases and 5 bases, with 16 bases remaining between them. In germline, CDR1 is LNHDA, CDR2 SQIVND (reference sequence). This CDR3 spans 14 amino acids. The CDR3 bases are TGTGCCAGTAGTTCGACGGGTACCACTGACGAGCAGTACTTC. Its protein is CASSSTGTTDEQYF.

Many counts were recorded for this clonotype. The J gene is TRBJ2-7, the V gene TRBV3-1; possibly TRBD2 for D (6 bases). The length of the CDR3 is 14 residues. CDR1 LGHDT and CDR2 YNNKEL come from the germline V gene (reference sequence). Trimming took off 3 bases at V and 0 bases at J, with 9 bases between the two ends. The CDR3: CASSHGTYSYEQYF. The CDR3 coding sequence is TGTGCCAGCAGCCACGGGACTTACTCCTACGAGCAGTACTTC.

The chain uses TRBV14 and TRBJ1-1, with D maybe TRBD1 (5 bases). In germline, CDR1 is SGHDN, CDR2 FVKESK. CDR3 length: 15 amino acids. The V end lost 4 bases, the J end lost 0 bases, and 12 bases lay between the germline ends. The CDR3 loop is CASSPHPGVNTEAFF. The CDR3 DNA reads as TGTGCCAGCAGCCCCCACCCGGGGGTGAACACTGAAGCTTTCTTT.

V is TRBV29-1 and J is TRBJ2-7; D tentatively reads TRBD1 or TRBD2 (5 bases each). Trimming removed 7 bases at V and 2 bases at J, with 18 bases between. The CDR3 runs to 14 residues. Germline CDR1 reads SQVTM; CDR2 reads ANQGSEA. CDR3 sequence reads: CSAKSGTDTYEQYF. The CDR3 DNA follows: TGCAGCGCGAAATCCGGGACGGACACCTACGAGCAGTACTTC.

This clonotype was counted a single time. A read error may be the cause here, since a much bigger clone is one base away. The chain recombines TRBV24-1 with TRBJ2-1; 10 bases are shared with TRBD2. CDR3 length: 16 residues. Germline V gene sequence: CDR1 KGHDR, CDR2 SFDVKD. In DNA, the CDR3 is TGTGCCACCAGTGATTTCGGACTAGCGGATTACAATGGGCAGTTCTTC. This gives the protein CATSDFGLADYNGQFF.

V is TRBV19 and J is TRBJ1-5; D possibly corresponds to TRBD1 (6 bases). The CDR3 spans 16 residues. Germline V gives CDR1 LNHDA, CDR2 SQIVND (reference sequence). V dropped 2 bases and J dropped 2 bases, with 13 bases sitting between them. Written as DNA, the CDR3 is TGTGCCAGTAGTATACCAGGGGCCAGGGGCAATCAGCCCCAGCATTTT. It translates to CASSIPGARGNQPQHF.

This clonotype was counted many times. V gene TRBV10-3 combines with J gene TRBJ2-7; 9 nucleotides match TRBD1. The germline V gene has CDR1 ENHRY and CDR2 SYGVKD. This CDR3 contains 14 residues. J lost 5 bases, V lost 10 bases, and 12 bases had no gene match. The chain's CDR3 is CATTGGSKSHEQYF. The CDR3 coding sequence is TGTGCCACCACAGGGGGCTCTAAGTCCCACGAGCAGTACTTC.

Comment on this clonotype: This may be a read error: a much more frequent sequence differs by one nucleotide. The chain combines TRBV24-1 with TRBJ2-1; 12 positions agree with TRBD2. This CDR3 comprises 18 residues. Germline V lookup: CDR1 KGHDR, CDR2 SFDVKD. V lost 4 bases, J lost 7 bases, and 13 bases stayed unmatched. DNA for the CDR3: TGTGCCACCAGTGACCTAAATACGACTAGCGGGAGACCTAATGAGCAGTTCTTC. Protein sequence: CATSDLNTTSGRPNEQFF.

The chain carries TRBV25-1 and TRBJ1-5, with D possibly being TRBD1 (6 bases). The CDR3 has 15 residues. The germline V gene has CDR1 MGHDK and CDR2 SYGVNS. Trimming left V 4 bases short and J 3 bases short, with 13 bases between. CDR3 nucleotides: TGTGCCAGCAGTGCTGGGGGCGGACACAATCAGCCCCAGCATTTT. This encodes CASSAGGGHNQPQHF.

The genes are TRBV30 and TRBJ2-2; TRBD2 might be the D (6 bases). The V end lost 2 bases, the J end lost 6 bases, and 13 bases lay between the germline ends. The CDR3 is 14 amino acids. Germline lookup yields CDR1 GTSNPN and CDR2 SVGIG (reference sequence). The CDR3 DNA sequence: TGTGCCTGGAGTAACGGGAGAGTATCCGGGGAGCTGTTTTTT. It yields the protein CAWSNGRVSGELFF.

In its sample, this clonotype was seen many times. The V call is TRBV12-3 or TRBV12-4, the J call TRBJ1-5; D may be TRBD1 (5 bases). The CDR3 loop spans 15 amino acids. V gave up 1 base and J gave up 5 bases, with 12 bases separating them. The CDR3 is CASSLGLGGYQPQHF. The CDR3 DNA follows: TGTGCCAGCAGTTTAGGCCTCGGGGGGTATCAGCCCCAGCATTTT.

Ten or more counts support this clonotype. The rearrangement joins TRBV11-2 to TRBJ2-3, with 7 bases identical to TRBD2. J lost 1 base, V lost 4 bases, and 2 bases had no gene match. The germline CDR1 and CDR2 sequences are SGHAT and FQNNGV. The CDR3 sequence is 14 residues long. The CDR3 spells CASSYTSGTDTQYF. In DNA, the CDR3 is TGTGCCAGCAGCTACACTAGCGGCACAGATACGCAGTATTTT.

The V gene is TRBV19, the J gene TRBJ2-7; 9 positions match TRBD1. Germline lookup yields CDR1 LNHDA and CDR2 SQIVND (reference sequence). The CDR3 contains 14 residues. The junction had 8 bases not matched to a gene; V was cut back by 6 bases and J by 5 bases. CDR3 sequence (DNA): TGTGCCAGTAGAGGGGACAGGGCCCCCCACGAGCAGTACTTC. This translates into CASRGDRAPHEQYF.

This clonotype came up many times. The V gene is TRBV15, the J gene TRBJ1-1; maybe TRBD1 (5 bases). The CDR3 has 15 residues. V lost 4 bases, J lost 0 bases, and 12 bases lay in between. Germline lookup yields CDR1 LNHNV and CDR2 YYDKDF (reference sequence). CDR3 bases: TGTGCCACCAGCAACAGACAGAACATGAACACTGAAGCTTTCTTT. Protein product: CATSNRQNMNTEAFF.

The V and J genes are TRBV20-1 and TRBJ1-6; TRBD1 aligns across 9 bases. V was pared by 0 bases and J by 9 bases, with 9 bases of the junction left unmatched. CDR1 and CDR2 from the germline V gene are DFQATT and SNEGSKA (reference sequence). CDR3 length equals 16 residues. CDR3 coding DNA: TGCAGTGCTAGAGATGGGGGACAGGGTATCGTTTCACCCCTCCACTTT. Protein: CSARDGGQGIVSPLHF.

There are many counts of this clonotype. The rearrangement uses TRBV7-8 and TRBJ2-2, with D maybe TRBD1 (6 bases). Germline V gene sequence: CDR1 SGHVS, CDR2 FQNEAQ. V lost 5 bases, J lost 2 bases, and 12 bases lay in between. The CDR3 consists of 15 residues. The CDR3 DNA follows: TGTGCCAGCAGCCGAACAGGGATAAACACCGGGGAGCTGTTTTTT. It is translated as CASSRTGINTGELFF.

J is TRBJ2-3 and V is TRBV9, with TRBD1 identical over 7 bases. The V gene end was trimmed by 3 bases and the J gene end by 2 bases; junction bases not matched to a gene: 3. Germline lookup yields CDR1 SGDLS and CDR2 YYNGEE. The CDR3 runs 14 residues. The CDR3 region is CASSAGQLTDTQYF. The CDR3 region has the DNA TGTGCCAGCAGCGCGGGACAGCTCACAGATACGCAGTATTTT.

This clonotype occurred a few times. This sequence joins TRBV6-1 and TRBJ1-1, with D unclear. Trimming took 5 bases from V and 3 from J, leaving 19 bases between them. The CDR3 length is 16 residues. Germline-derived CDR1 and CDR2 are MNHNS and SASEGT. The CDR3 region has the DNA TGTGCCAGCAGTTATATTCCCGGGAGGCGCGACACTGAAGCTTTCTTT. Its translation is CASSYIPGRRDTEAFF.

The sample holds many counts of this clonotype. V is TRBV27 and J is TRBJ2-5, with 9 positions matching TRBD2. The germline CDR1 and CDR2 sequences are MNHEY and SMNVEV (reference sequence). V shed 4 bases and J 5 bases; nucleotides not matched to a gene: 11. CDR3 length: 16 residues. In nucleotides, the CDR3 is TGTGCCAGCAGTTCATACAGCGGGAGGCCGGAGGAGACCCAGTACTTC. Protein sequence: CASSSYSGRPEETQYF.

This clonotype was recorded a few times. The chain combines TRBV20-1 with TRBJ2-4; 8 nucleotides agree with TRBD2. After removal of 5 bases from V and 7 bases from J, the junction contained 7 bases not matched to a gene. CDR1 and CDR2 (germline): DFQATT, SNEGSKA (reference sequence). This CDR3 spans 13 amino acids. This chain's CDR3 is CSAEGLGGNIQYF. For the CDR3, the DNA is TGCAGTGCTGAGGGACTAGGCGGGAACATTCAGTACTTC.

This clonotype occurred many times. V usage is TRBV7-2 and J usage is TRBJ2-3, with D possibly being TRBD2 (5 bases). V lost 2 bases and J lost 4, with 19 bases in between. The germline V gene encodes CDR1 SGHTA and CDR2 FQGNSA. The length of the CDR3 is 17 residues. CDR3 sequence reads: CASSLRPSPDRADTQYF. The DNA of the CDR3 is TGTGCCAGCAGCTTACGGCCTAGCCCGGATAGAGCAGATACGCAGTATTTT.

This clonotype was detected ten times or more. CDR3 DNA sequence: TGTGCCTGGACTCCTACTAGCAGCACAGATACGCAGTATTTT. This translates into CAWTPTSSTDTQYF. The rearrangement joins TRBV30 to TRBJ2-3; tentatively, D is TRBD2 (6 bases). Germline loops: CDR1 GTSNPN, CDR2 SVGIG (reference sequence). This CDR3 spans 14 amino acids. V shed 4 bases and J shed 0 bases, with 11 bases lying between them.

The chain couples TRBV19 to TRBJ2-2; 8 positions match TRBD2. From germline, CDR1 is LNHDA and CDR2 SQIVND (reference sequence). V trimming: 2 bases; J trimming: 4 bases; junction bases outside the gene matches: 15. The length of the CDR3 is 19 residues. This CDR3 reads CASSIILSRTSGITGELFF. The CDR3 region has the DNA TGTGCCAGTAGTATAATTTTAAGTCGAACTAGCGGAATCACCGGGGAGCTGTTTTTT.

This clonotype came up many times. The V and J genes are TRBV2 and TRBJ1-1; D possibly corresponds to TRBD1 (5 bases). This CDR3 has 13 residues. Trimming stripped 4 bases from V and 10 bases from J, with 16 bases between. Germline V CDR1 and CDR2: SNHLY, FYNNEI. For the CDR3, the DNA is TGTGCCAGCAGTGGAGTGGCAGGGCTCCGAGCTTTCTTT. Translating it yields CASSGVAGLRAFF.

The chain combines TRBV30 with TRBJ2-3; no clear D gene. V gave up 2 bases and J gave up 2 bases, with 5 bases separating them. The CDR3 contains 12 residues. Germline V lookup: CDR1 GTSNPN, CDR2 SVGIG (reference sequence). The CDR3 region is CAWSLLTDTQYF. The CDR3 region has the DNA TGTGCCTGGAGTCTCCTCACAGATACGCAGTATTTT.

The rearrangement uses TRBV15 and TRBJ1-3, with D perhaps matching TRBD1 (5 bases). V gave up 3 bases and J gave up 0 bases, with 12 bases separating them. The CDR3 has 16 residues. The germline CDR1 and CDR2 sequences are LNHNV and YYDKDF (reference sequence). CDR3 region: CATSRDIGSSGNTIYF. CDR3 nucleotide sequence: TGTGCCACCAGCAGGGACATTGGGAGCTCTGGAAACACCATATATTTT. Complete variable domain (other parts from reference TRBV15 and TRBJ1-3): DAMVIQNPRYQVTQFGKPVTLSCSQTLNHNVMYWYQQKSSQAPKLLFHYYDKDFNNEADTPDNFQSRRPNTSFCFLDIRSPGLGDTAMYLCATSRDIGSSGNTIYFGEGSWLTVV.

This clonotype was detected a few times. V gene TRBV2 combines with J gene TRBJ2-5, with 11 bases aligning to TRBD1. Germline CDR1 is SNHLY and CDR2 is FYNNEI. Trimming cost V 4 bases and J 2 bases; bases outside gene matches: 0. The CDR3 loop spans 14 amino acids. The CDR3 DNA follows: TGTGCCAGCAGTGGGGACAGGGGGCAAGAGACCCAGTACTTC. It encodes CASSGDRGQETQYF.